This T cell receptor beta chain derives from a study of T cell responses to AZD1222 COVID-19 vaccine. As regards this clone: As yet, its antigen is unknown.

Study-wide results and limits: Scientists sampled the repertoires only once the peak T cell response had passed. Seropositive status at baseline applied to only five to seven AZD1222 recipients.

The data were produced by immunoSEQ multiplex PCR, yet TCRdb's version contains in-frame clones alone and is incomplete. The data show fewer than 80,000 clones, less than 85% seen once. V shed 1 base and J shed 3 bases, with 13 bases lying between them. The germline CDR1 and CDR2 sequences are LGHNA and YNFKEQ. The CDR3 sequence is 15 residues long. The clonotype comes from an adult in good health. This sample comprised peripheral blood, obtained on day 0 of MenACWY control vaccination. This chain connects TRBV4-2 to TRBJ2-7; the D gene is possibly TRBD1 (6 bases). The CDR3 here is CASSQAFGQSYEQYF. CDR3 in DNA: TGTGCCAGCAGCCAAGCATTTGGACAGAGCTACGAGCAGTACTTC.